This T cell receptor (beta chain) was obtained from a study of blood T cell repertoires in COVID-19. Repertoires were generated with immunoSEQ multiplex PCR, while TCRdb's copy carries only in-frame clones and drops some. Of under 150,000 clones in the sample, 65% to 90% were seen once. The germline V gene encodes CDR1 SGHTA and CDR2 FQGNSA. The V end was cut by 0 bases, the J end by 4 bases, with 12 bases between. This CDR3 is 15 amino acids long. Many counts were recorded for this clone. The TCR comes from a woman aged 45-65 years who had recovered from COVID-19. The specimen sequenced was PBMCs or T cells enriched from blood (not recorded which). The chain uses TRBV7-2 and TRBJ1-2, with unresolved D. The DNA of the CDR3 is TGTGCCAGCAGCTTAGCGCGTAGAAGCTCCTATGGCTACACCTTC. Protein sequence: CASSLARRSSYGYTF.